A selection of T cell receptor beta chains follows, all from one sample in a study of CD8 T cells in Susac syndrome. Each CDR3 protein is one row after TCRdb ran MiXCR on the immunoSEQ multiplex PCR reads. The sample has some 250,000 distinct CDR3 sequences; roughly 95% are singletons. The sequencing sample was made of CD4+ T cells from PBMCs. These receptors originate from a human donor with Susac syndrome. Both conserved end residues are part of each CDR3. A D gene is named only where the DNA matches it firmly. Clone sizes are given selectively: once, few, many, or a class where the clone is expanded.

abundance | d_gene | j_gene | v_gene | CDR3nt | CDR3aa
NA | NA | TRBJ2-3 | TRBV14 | TGTGCCAGCAGCCTGTTCGGTTTCGGGATAGATACGCAGTATTTT | CASSLFGFGIDTQYF
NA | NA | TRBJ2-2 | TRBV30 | TGTGCCTGGAGTAGTTACCCCGCCGGGGAGCTGTTTTTT | CAWSSYPAGELFF
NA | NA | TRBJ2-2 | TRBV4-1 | TGCGCCAGCAGCCAAGTGACTAGACGGACCGGGGAGCTGTTTTTT | CASSQVTRRTGELFF
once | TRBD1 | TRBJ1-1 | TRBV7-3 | TGTGCCAGCAGTAAACCGGGGACAGCAGACACTGAAGCTTTCTTT | CASSKPGTADTEAFF
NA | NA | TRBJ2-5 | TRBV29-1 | TGCAGCGTTGAAGCCGTGGGTACTCAACGGGAGACCCAGTACTTC | CSVEAVGTQRETQYF
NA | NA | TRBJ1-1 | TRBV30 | TGTGCCTGGAAGTACAAGACAGGAGCTGAAGCTTTCTTT | CAWKYKTGAEAFF
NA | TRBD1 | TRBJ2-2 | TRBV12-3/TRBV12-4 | TGTGCCAGCAGTTTACACAGGGGGAACACCGGGGAGCTGTTTTTT | CASSLHRGNTGELFF
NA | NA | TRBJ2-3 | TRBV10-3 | TGTGCCATCAGTGGGCGAAAGACTACGACAGATACGCAGTATTTT | CAISGRKTTTDTQYF
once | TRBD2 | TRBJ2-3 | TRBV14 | TGTGCCAGCAGCCGTAGCGGGAGGACCTCCACAGATACGCAGTATTTT | CASSRSGRTSTDTQYF
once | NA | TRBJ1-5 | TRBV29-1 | TGCAGCGTTGGTATGCAGGGAGGACAGCCCCAGCATTTT | CSVGMQGGQPQHF
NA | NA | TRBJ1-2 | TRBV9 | TGTGCCAGCAGCGGTAGGGGGGGGACCCTCGGTCCTAGGTATGGCTACACCTTC | CASSGRGGTLGPRYGYTF